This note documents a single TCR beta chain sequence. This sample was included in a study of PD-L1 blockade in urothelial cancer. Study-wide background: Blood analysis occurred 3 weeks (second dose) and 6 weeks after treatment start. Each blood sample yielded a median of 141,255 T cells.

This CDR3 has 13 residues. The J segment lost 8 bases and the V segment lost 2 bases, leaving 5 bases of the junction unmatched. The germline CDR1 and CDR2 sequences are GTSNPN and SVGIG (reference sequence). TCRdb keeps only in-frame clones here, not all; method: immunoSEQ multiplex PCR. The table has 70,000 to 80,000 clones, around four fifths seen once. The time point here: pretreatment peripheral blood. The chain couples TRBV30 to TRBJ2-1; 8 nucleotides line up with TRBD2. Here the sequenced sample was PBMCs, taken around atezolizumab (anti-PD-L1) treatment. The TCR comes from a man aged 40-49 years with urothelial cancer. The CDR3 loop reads CAWSPTSGHEQFF. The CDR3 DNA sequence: TGTGCCTGGAGTCCAACTAGCGGCCATGAGCAGTTCTTC.